This entry is about one TCR beta chain. Its antigen is unknown. This CDR3 spans 15 amino acids. With V trimmed by 6 bases and J by 3 bases, 8 bases remained unmatched. Germline V gives CDR1 MDHEN, CDR2 SYDVKM. The data stem from a study of cytomegalovirus exposure and HLA in healthy donors. Study-wide results and limits: The study labeled more than 150 TCR beta chains cytomegalovirus-associated. In a later analysis, specific HLA alleles were associated with about 18,000 TCR beta sequences at a 0.05 false discovery rate. Researchers had no immune exposure information except CMV serostatus available.

Amplification used 60 Vbeta primers and 13 Jbeta primers. Clones were sequenced by immunoSEQ multiplex PCR, and TCRdb holds only the in-frame ones, with some missing. Of about 86,000 clones in the sample, roughly 73% were seen once. The chain links TRBV28 to TRBJ2-7; TRBD2 matches at 10 bases. The clonotype was recovered from a male donor in good health and CMV-seropositive. The specimen was PBMCs. The CDR3 loop is CASRRTSGRNYEQYF. DNA for the CDR3: TGTGCCAGCAGAAGGACTAGCGGAAGGAACTACGAGCAGTACTTC.